These T cell receptor beta chains were read from a single sample in a study of T cell repertoires in cytomegalovirus infection. One entry per CDR3 protein results from TCRdb running MiXCR on the reads. The sample carries hundreds of thousands of distinct CDR3 sequences, 31% recorded once. No antigens are known for them. Source: cultured CD8+ T cells from PBMCs, taken from culture after CMV antigen stimulation. Source of these receptors: a human donor in good health (CMV status not recorded). Some clones in this sample may be carry-over from other donors' samples. The CDR3 runs from the conserved cysteine through the conserved F or W. Fields, in order: D gene, V gene, clone size, J gene, CDR3 protein, CDR3 DNA. D genes are given only for firm matches. Clone size is not always given. Where it is, it says once, few, many or a class for expanded clones.

>NA|TRBV4-3|few|TRBJ1-6
CASSQEGELHF
TGCGCCAGCAGCCAAGAAGGGGAGCTCCACTTT
>NA|TRBV4-3|few|TRBJ2-1
CASSQDRTGGFYNEQFF
TGCGCCAGCAGCCAAGATCGAACGGGGGGCTTTTACAATGAGCAGTTCTTC
>NA|TRBV7-9|NA|TRBJ2-5
CTSSERVDETQYF
TGTACCAGCAGCGAAAGGGTGGACGAGACCCAGTACTTC
>NA|TRBV27|few|TRBJ2-2
CASSSFANTGELFF
TGTGCCAGCAGTTCCTTCGCGAACACCGGGGAGCTGTTTTTT
>TRBD1|TRBV6-2/TRBV6-3|NA|TRBJ1-6
CASRNKGATYNSPLHF
TGTGCCAGCAGAAACAAGGGGGCCACCTATAATTCACCCCTCCACTTT
>TRBD2|TRBV20-1|NA|TRBJ2-5
CSARDLGLAGGPYQETQYF
TGCAGTGCTAGAGATCTAGGTCTAGCGGGGGGCCCGTACCAAGAGACCCAGTACTTC
>NA|TRBV28|NA|TRBJ1-1
CASSLLGEGRGNTEAFF
TGTGCCAGCAGTTTATTAGGGGAGGGGCGGGGGAACACTGAAGCTTTCTTT
>NA|TRBV7-6|many|TRBJ2-7
CASSLLYTEREQYF
TGTGCCAGCAGCCTTCTCTACACGGAGAGGGAGCAGTACTTC
>NA|TRBV6-2/TRBV6-3|few|TRBJ1-1
CASSSLLGKDTEAFF
TGTGCCAGCAGTTCCCTCTTAGGGAAGGACACTGAAGCTTTCTTT
>TRBD1|TRBV7-9|many|TRBJ1-2
CASSLGVGQDYGYTF
TGTGCCAGCAGCTTAGGGGTCGGACAGGACTATGGCTACACCTTC
>TRBD2|TRBV7-2|many|TRBJ2-3
CASSHTRLAGDTQYF
TGTGCCAGCAGCCATACCAGACTAGCGGGGGATACGCAGTATTTT
>TRBD1|TRBV12-3/TRBV12-4|many|TRBJ1-2
CASSTGGTGYTF
TGTGCCAGCAGTACAGGGGGCACTGGCTACACCTTC
>TRBD2|TRBV28|NA|TRBJ2-5
CVSGLRLAGVKETQYF
TGTGTCAGCGGTTTACGCTTAGCGGGGGTGAAGGAGACCCAGTACTTC
>NA|TRBV6-2/TRBV6-3|NA|TRBJ2-1
CASSYSRGNYNEQFF
TGTGCCAGCAGTTACTCTAGGGGAAATTACAATGAGCAGTTCTTC
>TRBD2|TRBV20-1|NA|TRBJ2-6
CSATGGGSGANVLTF
TGCAGTGCTACGGGGGGAGGCTCTGGGGCCAACGTCCTGACTTTC
>NA|TRBV7-8|NA|TRBJ2-2
CASSLARGNTGELFF
TGTGCCAGCAGCTTAGCCAGGGGGAACACCGGGGAGCTGTTTTTT
>NA|TRBV7-9|few|TRBJ1-5
CASSSMGSGNQPQHF
TGTGCCAGCAGCTCCATGGGATCCGGCAATCAGCCCCAGCATTTT
>NA|TRBV12-3/TRBV12-4|NA|TRBJ1-6
CASSPGSTSPLHF
TGTGCCAGCAGTCCCGGGTCTACTTCACCCCTCCACTTT
>NA|TRBV6-6|NA|TRBJ2-3
CASSYSRQTSTDTQYF
TGTGCCAGCAGTTACTCACGACAGACTAGCACAGATACGCAGTATTTT
>NA|TRBV27|few|TRBJ1-1
CAVNRGERAFF
TGTGCCGTAAACCGGGGGGAACGGGCTTTCTTT
>NA|TRBV7-6|many|TRBJ2-5
CASSLGWGFGVQETQYF
TGTGCCAGCAGCTTAGGTTGGGGGTTCGGGGTCCAAGAGACCCAGTACTTC
>TRBD1|TRBV7-2|few|TRBJ2-7
CASSWPGTAYEQYF
TGTGCCAGCAGTTGGCCCGGGACAGCCTACGAGCAGTACTTC
>NA|TRBV6-5|NA|TRBJ2-1
CASSYLGLYNEQFF
TGTGCCAGCAGTTACCTGGGACTTTACAATGAGCAGTTCTTC
>TRBD1|TRBV6-1|NA|TRBJ2-5
CANSEPRTGRLEGYF
TGTGCCAACAGTGAACCGCGGACAGGGCGATTGGAAGGCTACTTC
>NA|TRBV2|few|TRBJ1-1
CASPGGRNTEAFF
TGTGCCAGCCCCGGAGGGCGGAACACTGAAGCTTTCTTT
>NA|TRBV6-4|NA|TRBJ2-1
CASSDGGLLAEQFF
TGTGCCAGCAGTGACGGGGGCTTGCTGGCTGAGCAGTTCTTC
>TRBD1|TRBV6-6|NA|TRBJ1-4
CASITTGGFDEKLFF
TGTGCCAGCATTACAACAGGGGGGTTCGATGAAAAACTGTTTTTT
>TRBD2|TRBV7-9|few|TRBJ2-5
CASSLPLAGRETQYF
TGTGCCAGCAGCTTACCACTAGCGGGGAGGGAGACCCAGTACTTC
>NA|TRBV27|NA|TRBJ2-2
CASSLAGIAGELFF
TGTGCCAGCAGTTTGGCCGGGATCGCCGGGGAGCTGTTTTTT
>NA|TRBV5-6|NA|TRBJ1-5
CASSLGAAWPQHF
TGTGCCAGCAGCTTGGGAGCTGCCTGGCCCCAGCATTTT
>NA|TRBV6-2/TRBV6-3|NA|TRBJ1-6
CASSYRESSYNSPLHF
TGTGCCAGCAGTTACAGGGAGAGCTCCTATAATTCACCCCTCCACTTT
>NA|TRBV7-9|NA|TRBJ1-2
CASSFERGIYGYTF
TGTGCCAGCAGCTTCGAACGGGGAATCTATGGCTACACCTTC
>TRBD1|TRBV9|many|TRBJ2-3
CASSVPLGTGRSDTQYF
TGTGCCAGCAGCGTCCCACTAGGGACAGGGCGATCAGATACGCAGTATTTT
>NA|TRBV7-2|NA|TRBJ2-1
CASSVTRGEQFF
TGTGCCAGCAGCGTCACGAGAGGTGAGCAGTTCTTC
>TRBD2|TRBV11-3|NA|TRBJ2-3
CASSIGTSGGDTQYF
TGTGCCAGCAGCATCGGGACTAGCGGGGGAGATACGCAGTATTTT
>NA|TRBV7-3|NA|TRBJ2-6
CASSLNPANSGANVLTF
TGTGCCAGCAGCTTAAACCCGGCCAACTCTGGGGCCAACGTCCTGACTTTC
>NA|TRBV7-2|NA|TRBJ1-5
CASSLSSNQPRRF
TGTGCCAGCAGCTTAAGCAGCAATCAGCCCCGGCGTTTT
>NA|TRBV7-9|NA|TRBJ2-4
CASSPGNRVKNIQYF
TGTGCCAGCAGCCCAGGGAATAGAGTCAAAAACATTCAGTACTTC
>TRBD2|TRBV7-9|few|TRBJ2-3
CATQGGTRITQYF
TGTGCCACCCAAGGGGGGACTAGAATCACGCAGTATTTT
>NA|TRBV6-1|few|TRBJ1-2
CASSELGGGYTF
TGTGCCAGCAGTGAACTAGGGGGTGGCTACACCTTC
>NA|TRBV27|NA|TRBJ2-3
CATGGMSSTDTQYF
TGTGCCACCGGTGGGATGTCTAGCACAGATACGCAGTATTTT
>NA|TRBV6-6|NA|TRBJ2-1
CASSKHRVDNEQFF
TGTGCCAGCAGTAAACACAGGGTGGACAATGAGCAGTTCTTC
>TRBD1|TRBV24-1|few|TRBJ2-2
CATSDLTGAGELFF
TGTGCCACCAGTGATTTGACAGGGGCCGGGGAGCTGTTTTTT
>NA|TRBV9|NA|TRBJ2-3
CASSVPKGQGHTDTQYF
TGTGCCAGCAGCGTACCTAAGGGGCAGGGGCACACAGATACGCAGTATTTT
>TRBD1|TRBV5-1|NA|TRBJ1-6
CASSLSDRGESPLHF
TGCGCCAGCAGCTTGTCGGACAGGGGTGAGAGTCCCCTCCACTTT
>NA|TRBV5-1|NA|TRBJ1-1
CASSLAGAENTEAFF
TGCGCCAGCAGCTTGGCGGGGGCAGAGAACACTGAAGCTTTCTTT
>TRBD1|TRBV7-3|NA|TRBJ1-2
CASSLLGTGTAYGYTF
TGTGCCAGCAGCTTACTTGGGACCGGGACAGCCTATGGCTACACCTTC
>TRBD1|TRBV9|few|TRBJ1-1
CASSARQGPKGREAFF
TGTGCCAGCAGTGCGCGACAGGGGCCAAAGGGGCGTGAAGCTTTCTTT
>TRBD1|TRBV6-1|NA|TRBJ2-1
CASSEPGQGTHEQFF
TGTGCCAGCAGTGAGCCGGGACAGGGTACTCATGAGCAGTTCTTC
>NA|TRBV5-4|few|TRBJ1-1
CASGQGLDTEAFF
TGTGCCAGCGGACAAGGCCTCGACACTGAAGCTTTCTTT
>NA|TRBV5-4|few|TRBJ2-3
CATSQKGSTDTQYF
TGTGCCACCAGTCAGAAGGGGAGCACAGATACGCAGTATTTT
>NA|TRBV25-1|NA|TRBJ1-1
CASSELGTSTAFF
TGTGCCAGCAGTGAATTGGGCACCTCGACAGCTTTCTTT
>TRBD1|TRBV11-2|few|TRBJ2-7
CASSLWTGVSYEQYF
TGTGCCAGCAGCTTATGGACAGGGGTCTCCTACGAGCAGTACTTC
>NA|TRBV9|NA|TRBJ2-6
CASSSRTHPGANVLTF
TGTGCCAGCAGCTCCAGGACCCACCCCGGGGCCAACGTCCTGACTTTC
>TRBD1|TRBV20-1|once|TRBJ2-5
CSAKRQGAWETQYF
TGCAGTGCGAAAAGACAGGGGGCTTGGGAGACCCAGTACTTC
>NA|TRBV7-8|NA|TRBJ2-1
CASSLVIEAYNEQFF
TGTGCCAGCAGCTTGGTTATAGAGGCCTACAATGAGCAGTTCTTC
>NA|TRBV7-9|few|TRBJ2-1
CASSTTLRDEQFF
TGTGCCAGCAGCACAACACTCCGCGATGAGCAGTTCTTC
>NA|TRBV20-1|NA|TRBJ2-1
CSASFAGTHHEQFF
TGCAGTGCTAGTTTCGCAGGGACCCACCATGAGCAGTTCTTC
>TRBD1|TRBV12-3/TRBV12-4|once|TRBJ2-7
CASSSPPGQGYEQYF
TGTGCCAGCAGTTCACCGCCCGGACAGGGATACGAGCAGTACTTC
>NA|TRBV20-1|NA|TRBJ2-6
CSAWNPRGSGANVLTF
TGCAGTGCTTGGAACCCGAGGGGCTCTGGGGCCAACGTCCTGACTTTC